The entry below describes one T cell receptor beta chain. At one end the junction does not follow the germline gene, possibly because of a read error. Blood dates from first hyperthyroidism diagnosis, before any ophthalmopathy symptoms. Amplification of TCR beta CDR3 regions was performed using RNA transcripts as template. HTBI primers were used for first-round RT-PCR of the TCR CDR3. TCRdb called the multiplex PCR reads again in MiXCR, with one record for every CDR3 protein. Among more than 300,000 distinct CDR3 sequences listed, 15% to 20% were seen once. This CDR3 spans 13 amino acids. Germline V lookup: CDR1 DFQATT, CDR2 SNEGSKA (reference sequence). These data come from a study of T cells in Graves' hyperthyroidism and ophthalmopathy.

The clonotype comes from a woman aged 25 to 39 with Graves' hyperthyroidism that later progressed to Graves' ophthalmopathy. The chain combines TRBV20-1 with TRBJ1-5; D is unclear. The sequencing sample was made of blood. CDR3 residues: CSARSIAIGPQHF. CDR3 DNA: TGCAGCGCTAGGTCCATAGCCATTGGGCCCCAGCATTTT.